The 4 T cell receptor beta chains below were found in one sample sequenced in a study of CD8 T cells in Susac syndrome (dated by TCRdb to between 2018 and 2021). Library construction relied on the immunoSEQ multiplex PCR assay. RNA was extracted using the RNeasy kit, and roughly 0.5 to 1 microgram was reverse transcribed with random hexamers. The public reads were reprocessed in TCRdb via fastp at Q25 and MiXCR, keeping in-frame beta chains. CDR3 protein sequences are deduplicated, and each keeps its most common genes and DNA. Recorded for this sample are 150,000 to 200,000 distinct CDR3 sequences; around 93% of them occurred a single time. The ten largest clones take up 0.1% of the sample. The sequencing input was CD4+ T cells from PBMCs. These receptors all stem from a human donor in good health.

The V gene is TRBV5-1, the J gene TRBJ2-1, with D perhaps matching TRBD2 (7 bases). There are 15 residues in the CDR3. CDR1 and CDR2 from the germline V gene are SGHRS and YFSETQ. V was clipped by 0 bases and J by 7 bases, with 14 bases between them. For the CDR3, the DNA is TGCGCCAGCAGCTTGGGTCCGGGGGGCACGAATGAGCAGTTCTTC. Its translation: CASSLGPGGTNEQFF.

This sequence joins TRBV5-8 and TRBJ2-2, with D possibly being TRBD1 or TRBD2 (5 bases each). Trimming removed 4 bases from V and 4 bases from J, with 17 bases in between. This CDR3 contains 16 residues. The germline gives CDR1 SGHTS, CDR2 YDEGEE. The chain's CDR3 is CASSRILGASTGELFF. CDR3 nucleotides: TGTGCCAGCAGCCGAATCCTCGGGGCGAGCACCGGGGAGCTGTTTTTT.

This rearrangement joins TRBV20-1 to TRBJ2-5; 8 bases fit TRBD1. Trimming at V came to 6 bases and at J to 5 bases, leaving 5 bases not matched to a gene. The CDR3 is 12 amino acids. Germline values: CDR1 DFQATT, CDR2 SNEGSKA (reference sequence). The CDR3 DNA reads TGCAGTGCGAGCCGGGACAGGGAGACCCAGTACTTC. This encodes CSASRDRETQYF.

The rearrangement uses TRBV30 and TRBJ2-7; unclear D gene. Trimming removed 2 bases from V and 3 bases from J, with 11 bases in between. Germline-derived CDR1 and CDR2 are GTSNPN and SVGIG (reference sequence). The CDR3 covers 13 residues. CDR3 DNA sequence: TGTGCCTGGAGTACGGGCCTTGACTACGAGCAGTACTTC. Its translation: CAWSTGLDYEQYF. The full variable domain, in which reference TRBV30 and TRBJ2-7 provide the parts outside the CDR3, is SQTIHQWPATLVQPVGSPLSLECTVEGTSNPNLYWYRQAAGRGLQLLFYSVGIGQISSEVPQNLSASRPQDRQFILSSKKLLLSDSGFYLCAWSTGLDYEQYFGPGTRLTVT.